One sample yielded the 8 T cell receptor beta chains listed below, sequenced in a study of blood T cell repertoires in COVID-19. Method: immunoSEQ multiplex PCR; TCRdb's copy keeps in-frame clones and lacks some. The data contain hundreds of thousands of clones, almost 90% of them singletons. Sequencing used PBMCs or T cells enriched from blood (not recorded which). The source of these receptors is a woman aged 18-30 years with acute COVID-19.

This chain uses TRBV2 with TRBJ2-7; weak D call: TRBD2 (6 bases). Trimming left V 7 bases short and J 0 bases short, with 13 bases between. This CDR3 spans 14 amino acids. Germline CDR1 and CDR2: SNHLY and FYNNEI. The CDR3 DNA sequence: TGTGCCAGCACGATGCGGACTACCTCCTACGAGCAGTACTTC. This sequence encodes CASTMRTTSYEQYF.

This clone was found a few times. V and J are TRBV28 and TRBJ1-5, with 8 bases aligning to TRBD1. The CDR3 is 16 amino acids. V trimming: 3 bases; J trimming: 4 bases; junction bases outside the gene matches: 8. The germline gives CDR1 MDHEN, CDR2 SYDVKM. The CDR3 DNA reads as TGTGCCAGCAGTTTTCTGGGGACAGGAGGAAATCAGCCCCAGCATTTT. Its protein product is CASSFLGTGGNQPQHF.

The chain links TRBV27 to TRBJ2-7, with TRBD2 matching 7 bases. The CDR3 totals 13 residues. Germline V lookup: CDR1 MNHEY, CDR2 SMNVEV (reference sequence). V dropped 6 bases and J dropped 0; count of bases not matched to a gene: 2. The CDR3 DNA reads TGTGCCAGCAGCGAGCGGGACTCCTACGAGCAGTACTTC. This encodes CASSERDSYEQYF.

The gene calls are TRBV13 and TRBJ2-1, with 11 positions matching TRBD2. Germline CDR1 and CDR2: PRHDT and FYEKMQ (reference sequence). CDR3 length equals 16 residues. V was clipped by 4 bases and J by 1 base; unmatched bases: 3. CDR3 DNA: TGTGCCAGCAGCTGGAGACTAGCGGGGTCCTACAATGAGCAGTTCTTC. This gives the protein CASSWRLAGSYNEQFF.

V gene TRBV19 combines with J gene TRBJ1-5, with 7 bases matching TRBD1. Per germline, CDR1 LNHDA and CDR2 SQIVND (reference sequence). The CDR3 totals 16 residues. V was clipped by 3 bases and J by 2 bases; unmatched bases: 7. The CDR3 DNA sequence: TGTGCCAGTAGTATTTTGGGACAGTGGGGCAATCAGCCCCAGCATTTT. Its protein product is CASSILGQWGNQPQHF.

This chain links TRBV7-8 with TRBJ2-7, with 7 bases aligning to TRBD1. The V and J ends lost 1 base and 5 bases, in that order; junction bases with no gene match: 2. Germline assignment: CDR1 SGHVS and CDR2 FQNEAQ. The CDR3 has 13 residues. CDR3 region: CASSLGGQDEQYF. For the CDR3, the DNA is TGTGCCAGCAGCTTAGGCGGACAGGACGAGCAGTACTTC.

This chain links TRBV27 with TRBJ1-1; possible D gene TRBD1, 6 bases. The germline V gene has CDR1 MNHEY and CDR2 SMNVEV (reference sequence). This CDR3 has 14 amino acids. V was shortened by 3 bases and J by 3 bases, with 11 bases between the two germline ends. CDR3 region: CASSFRGGDTEAFF. DNA of the CDR3: TGTGCCAGCAGTTTTAGGGGGGGGGACACTGAAGCTTTCTTT.

This clone was seen a single time. This chain connects TRBV6-5 to TRBJ2-7; TRBD2 is a possible D gene (6 bases). Per the germline V gene, CDR1 is MNHEY and CDR2 is SVGAGI. The CDR3 is made up of 13 amino acids. The V end lost 8 bases, the J end lost 2 bases, and 13 bases lay between the germline ends. In DNA, the CDR3 is TGTGCCAGCGGGACTGGCCCGACCTACGAGCAGTACTTC. It codes for CASGTGPTYEQYF.